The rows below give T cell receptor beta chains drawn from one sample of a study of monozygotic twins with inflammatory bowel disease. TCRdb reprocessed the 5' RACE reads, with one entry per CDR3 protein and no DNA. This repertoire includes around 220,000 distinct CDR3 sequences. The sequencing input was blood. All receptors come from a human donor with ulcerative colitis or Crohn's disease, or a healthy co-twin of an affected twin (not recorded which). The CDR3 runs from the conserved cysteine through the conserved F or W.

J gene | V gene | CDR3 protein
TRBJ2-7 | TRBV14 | CASGLGQNSYEQYF
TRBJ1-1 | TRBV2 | CARDGRLVEAFF
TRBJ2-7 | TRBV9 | CASSAGTSGVDYEQYF
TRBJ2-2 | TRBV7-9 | CASSHGFSGELFF
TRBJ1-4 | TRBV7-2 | CASSLQPPGRNEKLFF
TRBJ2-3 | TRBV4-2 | CASSQDHGGMTDTQYF
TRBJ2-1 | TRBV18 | CASSPFERGGGDEQFF
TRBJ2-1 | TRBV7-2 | CASSLGAGGSYNEQFF
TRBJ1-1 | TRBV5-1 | CASSFQGRNTEAFF
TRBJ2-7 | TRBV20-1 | CSASGPYEQYF
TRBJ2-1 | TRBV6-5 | CASSYSRRGTYNEQFF
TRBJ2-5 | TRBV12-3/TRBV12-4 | CASAVGGTQYF
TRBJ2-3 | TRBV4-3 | CASSQGGGSTDTQYF
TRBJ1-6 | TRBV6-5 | CASSYAGAHNSPLHF
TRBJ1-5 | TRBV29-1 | CSVRKGDSNQPQHF
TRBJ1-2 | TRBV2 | CASSATFQGDGYGYTF
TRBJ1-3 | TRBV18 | CASSPYMDSGNTIYF
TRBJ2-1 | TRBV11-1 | CASSFPGDLAGRAVNEQFF
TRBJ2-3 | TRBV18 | CASSPLAGGLDTQYF
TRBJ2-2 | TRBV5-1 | CASSLNGQGWGELFF
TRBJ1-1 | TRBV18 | CASSPRVMNTEAFF
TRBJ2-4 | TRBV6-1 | CASRGLGTKNIQYF
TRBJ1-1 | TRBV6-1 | CASSEDWAGLMNTEAFF
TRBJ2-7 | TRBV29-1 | CSVVSQGISTYEQYF
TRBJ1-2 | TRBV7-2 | CASSFRQERHYGYTF
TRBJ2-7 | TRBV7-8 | CASRASRSYEQYF
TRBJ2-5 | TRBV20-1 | CSASLAGAETQYF
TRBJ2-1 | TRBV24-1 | CATSDRTANSYNEQFF
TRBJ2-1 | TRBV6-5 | CASSYRSPLYNEQFF
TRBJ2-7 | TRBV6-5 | CASSYSGTAAYEQYF
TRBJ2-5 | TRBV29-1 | CSVEDLLGSRTQYF
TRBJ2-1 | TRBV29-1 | CSVDQREYSNEQFF
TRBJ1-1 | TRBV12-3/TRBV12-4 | CASSHLSLDTEAFF
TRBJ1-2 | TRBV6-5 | CASSYSGSNGNYGYTF
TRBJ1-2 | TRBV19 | CASRAGTHYGYTF
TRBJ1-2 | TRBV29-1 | CSTSAGTSYGYTF